A single count supports the clone carrying this TCR beta chain. The antigen remains undetermined. A clone one base away is much larger, so this may be a read error. Germline CDR1 is ENHRY and CDR2 is SYGVKD. The CDR3 sequence is 14 residues long. Amplified material comprised TCR beta CDR3 regions derived from RNA transcripts. The first round was an RT-PCR with HTBI primers, and the second round was a multiplex PCR. Each CDR3 protein gets one entry after TCRdb re-called the multiplex PCR reads with MiXCR. The sample records roughly 700,000 distinct CDR3 sequences, 40% being singletons. The record originates from a study of Graves' ophthalmopathy and Graves' hyperthyroidism. Findings and limits, study-wide: Most expanded clonotypes from thyroid (those above 0.001 frequency) were also found in blood. Its predictions of ophthalmopathy progression gave the model over 65% sensitivity and about 72% specificity.

The specimen sequenced was peripheral blood. This receptor was taken from an adult man with Graves' ophthalmopathy. The chain links TRBV10-3 to TRBJ1-6, with no clear D. The CDR3 coding sequence is TGTGCCAGCAGTTACTCGATTAGGAATTCACCCCTCCACTTT. Translation: CASSYSIRNSPLHF.